The 27 T cell receptor beta chains listed next were all sequenced from one sample in a study of CD8 T cells in ankylosing spondylitis. Which antigens these TCRs recognize remains unknown. MiXCR was run by TCRdb on the 5' RACE reads, yielding one entry per CDR3 protein. The sample lists about 480,000 distinct CDR3 sequences; roughly 18% were seen once. Overall study findings and caveats: Under 10 highly homologous variants formed a TCR beta motif that appeared characteristic of ankylosing spondylitis blood.

Sequencing was performed on blood, either unsorted or a sorted T cell fraction (not recorded which). The source of these receptors is a male donor with ankylosing spondylitis.

The chain carries TRBV30 and TRBJ2-7, with 9 nucleotides matching TRBD1. In germline, CDR1 is GTSNPN, CDR2 SVGIG (reference sequence). The J segment lost 3 bases and the V segment lost 1 base, leaving 1 base of the junction unmatched. This CDR3 region has 13 residues. For the CDR3, the DNA is TGTGCCTGGAGTGAGGACAGGGGCTACGAGCAGTACTTC. The encoded protein is CAWSEDRGYEQYF.

In DNA form, the CDR3 reads TGTGCCAGCAGCGTATTCTCCGGGATCATCGTGGGGAATGAGCAGTTCTTC. It encodes CASSVFSGIIVGNEQFF. The V and J genes are TRBV9 and TRBJ2-1; perhaps TRBD2 as D (5 bases). From germline, CDR1 is SGDLS and CDR2 YYNGEE. This CDR3 spans 17 amino acids. Trimming stripped 1 base from V and 7 bases from J, with 21 bases between.

The chain couples TRBV19 to TRBJ1-4; 9 bases are shared with TRBD1. V lost 4 bases, J lost 4 bases, and 10 bases stayed unmatched. The CDR3 is made up of 17 amino acids. CDR1 is LNHDA, CDR2 SQIVND, per germline (reference sequence). DNA of the CDR3: TGTGCCAGTAGTACAAAGGACAGGGGACGGGGTAATGAAAAACTGTTTTTT. This codes for CASSTKDRGRGNEKLFF.

This clonotype was seen only a few times. The chain couples TRBV2 to TRBJ2-1; possibly TRBD2 for D (6 bases). The CDR3 sequence is 15 residues long. V was clipped by 8 bases and J by 1 base, with 15 bases between them. Germline values: CDR1 SNHLY, CDR2 FYNNEI. The DNA of the CDR3 is TGTGCCAGCCGCGGCGGGGCCGGGTCCTACAATGAGCAGTTCTTC. Translating gives CASRGGAGSYNEQFF.

The V call is TRBV6-5, the J call TRBJ2-3; TRBD2 aligns across 8 bases. Germline CDR1 reads MNHEY; CDR2 reads SVGAGI. The CDR3 contains 16 residues. V shed 0 bases and J 7 bases; nucleotides not matched to a gene: 9. DNA for the CDR3: TGTGCCAGCAGTTACTCCGGACGTAGCGGGGCCAATACGCAGTATTTT. Encoded protein: CASSYSGRSGANTQYF.

This clonotype showed up just a few times. V is TRBV25-1 and J is TRBJ2-7; D may match TRBD1 or TRBD2 (5 bases each). In germline, CDR1 is MGHDK, CDR2 SYGVNS. The V gene lost 3 bases and the J gene lost 0 bases, with 12 bases spanning the gap. The CDR3 runs 15 residues. The CDR3 sequence: CASSDEAGSSYEQYF. The CDR3 coding sequence is TGTGCCAGCAGTGACGAGGCAGGGAGCTCCTACGAGCAGTACTTC.

CDR3 nucleotides: TGCGCCAGCAGTATTGGGGGACAGGGGGCGGCAAATGAGCAGTTCTTC. Translated, it gives CASSIGGQGAANEQFF. The chain combines TRBV5-1 with TRBJ2-1, with TRBD1 identical over 12 bases. The trim removed 5 bases at V and 7 bases at J, leaving 10 bases unmatched. Germline V CDR1 and CDR2: SGHRS, YFSETQ. The length of the CDR3 is 16 residues.

The sample holds a few counts of this clonotype. The chain uses TRBV20-1 and TRBJ1-1; D gene ambiguous. From germline, CDR1 is DFQATT and CDR2 SNEGSKA (reference sequence). The germline V and J ends were trimmed by 1 base and 1 base, with 7 bases remaining between them. The CDR3 runs to 13 residues. The CDR3 region is CSARGHANTEAFF. CDR3 nucleotide sequence: TGCAGTGCTAGAGGACACGCGAACACTGAAGCTTTCTTT.

In its sample, this clonotype was seen many times. The chain combines TRBV6-1 with TRBJ2-2; D tentatively reads TRBD1 or TRBD2 (5 bases each). The CDR3 length is 14 residues. The germline V gene encodes CDR1 MNHNS and CDR2 SASEGT. V was shortened by 6 bases and J by 6 bases, with 14 bases between the two germline ends. CDR3 residues: CASSDLEGSGELFF. The CDR3 bases are TGTGCCAGCAGCGATCTAGAGGGGTCCGGGGAGCTGTTTTTT.

This clonotype was recorded at least ten times. This chain uses TRBV20-1 with TRBJ2-1, with a weak D call TRBD2 (5 bases). Trimming removed 4 bases at V and 7 bases at J, with 8 bases between. The germline CDR1 and CDR2 sequences are DFQATT and SNEGSKA (reference sequence). This CDR3 has 11 amino acids. As DNA, the CDR3 is TGCAGTGCTATTCGGGGAAATGAGCAGTTCTTC. Translating gives CSAIRGNEQFF.

The table lists this clonotype with a few counts. This chain links TRBV24-1 with TRBJ2-3; 7 bases are shared with TRBD2. Germline CDR1 is KGHDR and CDR2 is SFDVKD. The trim removed 0 bases at V and 7 bases at J, leaving 6 bases unmatched. This CDR3 comprises 15 residues. CDR3 residues: CATSDLAGDSNTQYF. The CDR3 nucleotides are TGTGCCACCAGTGATTTGGCGGGAGATTCAAATACGCAGTATTTT.

This clonotype was detected only a few times. The chain couples TRBV9 to TRBJ2-7; TRBD2 agrees at 8 bases. Germline V gene sequence: CDR1 SGDLS, CDR2 YYNGEE. With V trimmed by 1 base and J by 2 bases, 2 bases remained unmatched. There are 14 residues in the CDR3. As DNA, the CDR3 is TGTGCCAGCAGCGTATCGCGGGGGGCCTACGAGCAGTACTTC. This codes for CASSVSRGAYEQYF.

This clonotype showed up just a few times. The V call is TRBV29-1, the J call TRBJ2-7; 8 positions agree with TRBD2. The CDR3 spans 13 residues. Germline-derived CDR1 and CDR2 are SQVTM and ANQGSEA. Unmatched junction bases numbered 14, after V lost 8 bases and J lost 8 bases. CDR3 region: CSIRGGTEKKQYF. The CDR3 nucleotides read TGCAGCATACGGGGGGGAACCGAAAAGAAGCAGTACTTC.

The rearrangement uses TRBV19 and TRBJ2-1, with 11 bases identical to TRBD1. Per the germline V gene, CDR1 is LNHDA and CDR2 is SQIVND (reference sequence). J gave up 6 bases and V 7 bases, and 8 bases lay outside the gene matches. This CDR3 comprises 15 residues. Here the CDR3 DNA reads TGTGCCAGTACCCTGGACAGGGGGCGCGTCAATGAGCAGTTCTTC. Translated, it gives CASTLDRGRVNEQFF.

The chain is built from TRBV18 and TRBJ2-3; 7 positions match TRBD1. Germline V gene sequence: CDR1 KGHSH, CDR2 LQKENI. The CDR3 is 14 residues long. J was trimmed by 6 bases and V by 0 bases; bases with no gene match: 3. Here the CDR3 reads CASSPPGGWDTQYF. CDR3 bases: TGTGCCAGCTCACCACCAGGGGGCTGGGATACGCAGTATTTT.

This clonotype has more than one count but fewer than ten. The chain couples TRBV6-1 to TRBJ2-7; D might be TRBD1 (5 bases). Trimming stripped 6 bases from V and 3 bases from J, with 18 bases between. This CDR3 has 15 amino acids. The germline V gene encodes CDR1 MNHNS and CDR2 SASEGT. The CDR3 loop reads CASRKDPKGLYEQYF. As DNA, the CDR3 is TGTGCCAGCAGAAAGGACCCAAAGGGGCTCTACGAGCAGTACTTC.

The gene calls are TRBV7-2 and TRBJ2-1; D unclear. The CDR3 is made up of 13 amino acids. Germline V gene sequence: CDR1 SGHTA, CDR2 FQGNSA. V lost 1 base, J lost 9 bases, and 10 bases lay in between. The CDR3 loop reads CASSLGGKGEQFF. In DNA, the CDR3 is TGTGCCAGCAGCTTAGGGGGAAAGGGTGAGCAGTTCTTC.

This clonotype appeared a few times. The chain recombines TRBV20-1 with TRBJ2-2, with 8 bases aligning to TRBD2. CDR3 size: 16 residues. Germline CDR1 DFQATT, CDR2 SNEGSKA (reference sequence). V was clipped by 6 bases and J by 4 bases; unmatched bases: 13. The CDR3 sequence is CSARAPGRGPTGELFF. The DNA of the CDR3 is TGCAGTGCCCGAGCCCCCGGGAGGGGCCCCACCGGGGAGCTGTTTTTT.

This clonotype was recorded a few times. This chain links TRBV5-1 with TRBJ2-1; 12 bases fit TRBD2. V was pared by 4 bases and J by 7 bases, with 6 bases of the junction left unmatched. This CDR3 is built from 15 residues. The V gene's germline CDR1 is SGHRS and CDR2 YFSETQ. The CDR3 DNA sequence: TGCGCCAGCAGCGAGACTAGCGGGAGTGAAAATGAGCAGTTCTTC. Amino acid sequence: CASSETSGSENEQFF.

This sequence joins TRBV6-1 and TRBJ2-5, with 10 bases that match TRBD2. The germline CDR1 and CDR2 sequences are MNHNS and SASEGT. Trimming cost V 0 bases and J 1 base; bases outside gene matches: 8. The CDR3 is made up of 18 amino acids. CDR3 sequence: CASSEAKVAGGTQETQYF. The CDR3, as DNA: TGTGCCAGCAGTGAAGCTAAAGTAGCGGGAGGTACCCAAGAGACCCAGTACTTC.

This clonotype was counted a few times. The J gene is TRBJ2-1, the V gene TRBV29-1; TRBD1 might be the D (5 bases). The CDR3 sequence is 13 residues long. Germline values: CDR1 SQVTM, CDR2 ANQGSEA. Trimming stripped 2 bases from V and 4 bases from J, with 9 bases between. CDR3: CSVELQGYNEQFF. The CDR3, as DNA: TGCAGCGTTGAACTTCAGGGATACAATGAGCAGTTCTTC.

This clonotype turned up a few times. The rearrangement joins TRBV7-9 to TRBJ2-1; 7 bases are shared with TRBD1. From germline, CDR1 is SEHNR and CDR2 FQNEAQ (reference sequence). The ends lost 4 bases at V and 8 bases at J; junction bases unmatched: 11. The CDR3 sequence is 15 residues long. The CDR3 loop is CASSSGQVQIDEQFF. CDR3 coding DNA: TGTGCCAGCAGCTCCGGACAGGTACAGATTGATGAGCAGTTCTTC. The full variable domain, in which reference TRBV7-9 and TRBJ2-1 provide the parts outside the CDR3, is DTGVSQNPRHKITKRGQNVTFRCDPISEHNRLYWYRQTLGQGPEFLTYFQNEAQLEKSRLLSDRFSAERPKGSFSTLEIQRTEQGDSAMYLCASSSGQVQIDEQFFGPGTRLTVL.

This clonotype has more than one count but fewer than ten. The chain uses TRBV5-1 and TRBJ2-3, with 8 bases that match TRBD2. Germline lookup yields CDR1 SGHRS and CDR2 YFSETQ. Trimming cost V 1 base and J 5 bases; bases outside gene matches: 9. The CDR3 consists of 16 residues. The CDR3 sequence is CASSLRLAGKGDTQYF. In DNA form, the CDR3 reads TGCGCCAGCAGCTTGCGTCTAGCGGGTAAGGGAGATACGCAGTATTTT.

A few counts support this clonotype. V and J are TRBV6-5 and TRBJ1-6; D is unresolved. V shed 2 bases and J shed 8 bases, with 13 bases lying between them. The CDR3 sequence is 15 residues long. CDR1 MNHEY and CDR2 SVGAGI come from the germline V gene. CDR3 in amino acids: CASSYKANGDSPLHF. The CDR3 DNA follows: TGTGCCAGCAGTTACAAGGCCAACGGGGATTCACCCCTCCACTTT.

Comment on this clonotype: This likely traces to a read error, being one base from a far larger clone. The gene calls are TRBV5-1 and TRBJ2-5; D is ambiguous. Germline loops: CDR1 SGHRS, CDR2 YFSETQ. There are 13 residues in the CDR3. The CDR3 protein is CARSLYGEETQYF. The CDR3 DNA follows: TGCGCCAGAAGCTTGTATGGGGAAGAGACCCAGTACTTC.

This clonotype occurred a few times. This sequence joins TRBV12-3 or TRBV12-4 and TRBJ2-7; no clear D gene. V was shortened by 6 bases and J by 0 bases, with 15 bases between the two germline ends. The CDR3 totals 15 residues. The CDR3 DNA is TGTGCCAGCAGCCCTCTATCGGGTGTCTCCTACGAGCAGTACTTC. Translating gives CASSPLSGVSYEQYF.

This clonotype came up many times. The chain links TRBV7-2 to TRBJ2-1; 7 bases agree with TRBD2. Germline loops: CDR1 SGHTA, CDR2 FQGNSA. This CDR3 has 15 residues. The ends lost 2 bases at V and 9 bases at J; junction bases unmatched: 10. The CDR3 DNA reads TGTGCCAGCAGCTTAATGGGGCGGGAGTCCGGTGAGCAGTTCTTC. Protein sequence: CASSLMGRESGEQFF.